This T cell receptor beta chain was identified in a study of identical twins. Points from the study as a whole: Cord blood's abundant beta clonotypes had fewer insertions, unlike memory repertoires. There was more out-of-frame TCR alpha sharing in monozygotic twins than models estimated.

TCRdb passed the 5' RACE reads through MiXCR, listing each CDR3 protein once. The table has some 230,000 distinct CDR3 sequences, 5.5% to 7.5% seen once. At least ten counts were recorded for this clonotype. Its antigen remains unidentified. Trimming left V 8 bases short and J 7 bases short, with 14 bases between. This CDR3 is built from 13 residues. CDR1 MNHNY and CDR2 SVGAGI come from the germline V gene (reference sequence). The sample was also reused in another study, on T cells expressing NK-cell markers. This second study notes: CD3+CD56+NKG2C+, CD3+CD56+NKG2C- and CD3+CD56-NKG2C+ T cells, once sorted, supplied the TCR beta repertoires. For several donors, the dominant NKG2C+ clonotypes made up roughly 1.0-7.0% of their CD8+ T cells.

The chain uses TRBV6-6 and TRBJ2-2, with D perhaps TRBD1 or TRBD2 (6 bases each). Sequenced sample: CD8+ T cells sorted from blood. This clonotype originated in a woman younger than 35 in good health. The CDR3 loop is CASGGLGGGELFF. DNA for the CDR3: TGTGCCAGCGGGGGGCTAGGGGGCGGGGAGCTGTTTTTT.